This T cell receptor beta chain was found in a study of Ad26.COV2.S vaccination and SARS-CoV-2 variants. Overall study: As a participant in COV1001, the donor was in the Ad26.COV2.S trial arm.

CDR3 length: 14 residues. Germline CDR1 is SQVTM and CDR2 is ANQGSEA. J gave up 7 bases and V 4 bases, and 11 bases lay outside the gene matches. Treatment: roughly 18 received Ad26.COV2.S at low or high dose, single or two shots; 5 received placebo; per-sample allocation not given. Following the first vaccine or placebo injection, samples were taken on day 63. Clones were read by immunoSEQ multiplex PCR, and TCRdb kept only the in-frame ones, dropping some. Among about 350,000 clones listed, less than 90% were seen once. The genes are TRBV29-1 and TRBJ1-2; TRBD1 matches at 8 bases. Sequences were derived from peripheral blood, sampled in a trial of Ad26.COV2.S vaccine versus placebo. The origin of this receptor is a person aged 18-65 years who received the Ad26.COV2.S COVID-19 vaccine or a placebo. The CDR3 here is CSVAAETGVLGYTF. CDR3 DNA sequence: TGCAGCGTTGCCGCCGAGACAGGGGTCCTTGGCTACACCTTC.